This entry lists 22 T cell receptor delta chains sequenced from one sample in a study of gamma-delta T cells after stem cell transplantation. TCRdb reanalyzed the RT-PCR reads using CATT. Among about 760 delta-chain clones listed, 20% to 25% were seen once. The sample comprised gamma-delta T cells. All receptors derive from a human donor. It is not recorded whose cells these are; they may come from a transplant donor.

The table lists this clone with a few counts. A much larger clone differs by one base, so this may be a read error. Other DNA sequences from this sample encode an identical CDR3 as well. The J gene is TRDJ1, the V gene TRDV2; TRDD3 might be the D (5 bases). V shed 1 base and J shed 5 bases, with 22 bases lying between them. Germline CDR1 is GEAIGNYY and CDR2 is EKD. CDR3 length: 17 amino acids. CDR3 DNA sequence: TGTGCCTGTGACACATTAGGGGTCGGGATGCGAGAAGATAAACTCATCTTT. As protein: CACDTLGVGMREDKLIF.

The CDR3 sequence is CACDTVVMGDTREADKLIF. As DNA, the CDR3 is TGTGCCTGTGACACCGTAGTAATGGGGGATACGCGGGAAGCCGATAAACTCATCTTT. The rearrangement joins TRDV2 to TRDJ1; 11 bases agree with TRDD3. In the absence of a J gene in TCRdb, the DNA was matched to germline to assign it here. Germline V gene lookup returns CDR1 GEAIGNYY and CDR2 EKD. This CDR3 is built from 19 residues. The trim removed 0 bases at V and 3 bases at J, leaving 14 bases unmatched.

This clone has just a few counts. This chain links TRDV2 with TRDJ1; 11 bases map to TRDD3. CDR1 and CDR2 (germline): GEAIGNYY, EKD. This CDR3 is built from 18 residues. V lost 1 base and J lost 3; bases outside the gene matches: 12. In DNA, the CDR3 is TGTGCCTGTGACACTCTCGTACTGGGGGATAAGGGATCCGATAAACTCATCTTT. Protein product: CACDTLVLGDKGSDKLIF.

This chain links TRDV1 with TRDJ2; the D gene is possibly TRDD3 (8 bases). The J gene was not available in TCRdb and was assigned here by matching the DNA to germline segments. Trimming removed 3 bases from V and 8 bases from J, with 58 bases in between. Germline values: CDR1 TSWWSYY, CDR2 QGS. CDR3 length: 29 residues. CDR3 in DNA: TGTGCTCTTGGGGAGCTTCTGCTTTTCCTACAGAGTCCACAGCACTCTCTATCCTGGGGGACGGAGGGGGCGGCACAACTCTTCTTT. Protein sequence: CALGELLLFLQSPQHSLSWGTEGAAQLFF.

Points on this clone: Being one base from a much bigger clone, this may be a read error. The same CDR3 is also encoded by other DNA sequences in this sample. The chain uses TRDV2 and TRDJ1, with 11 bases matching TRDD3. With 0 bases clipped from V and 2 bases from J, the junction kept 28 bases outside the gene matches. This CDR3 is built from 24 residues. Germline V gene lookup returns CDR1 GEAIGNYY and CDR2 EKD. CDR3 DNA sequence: TGTGCCTGTGACACCCTAATATTGGGGGATACGCACATTACAGACACCCGGGGGACCGATAAACTCATCTTT. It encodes CACDTLILGDTHITDTRGTDKLIF.

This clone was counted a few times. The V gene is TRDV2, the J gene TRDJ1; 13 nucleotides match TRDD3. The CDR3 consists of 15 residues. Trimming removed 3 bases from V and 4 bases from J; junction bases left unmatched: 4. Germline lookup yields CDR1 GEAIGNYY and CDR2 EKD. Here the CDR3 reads CACDVLGDTLDKLIF. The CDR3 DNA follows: TGTGCCTGTGACGTACTGGGGGATACGCTCGATAAACTCATCTTT.

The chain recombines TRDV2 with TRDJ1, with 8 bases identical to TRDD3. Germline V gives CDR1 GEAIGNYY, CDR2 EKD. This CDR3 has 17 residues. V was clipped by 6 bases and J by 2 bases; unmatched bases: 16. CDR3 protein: CACSPLGDFPWTDKLIF. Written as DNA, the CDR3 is TGTGCCTGTTCCCCGTTGGGGGATTTTCCTTGGACCGATAAACTCATCTTT.

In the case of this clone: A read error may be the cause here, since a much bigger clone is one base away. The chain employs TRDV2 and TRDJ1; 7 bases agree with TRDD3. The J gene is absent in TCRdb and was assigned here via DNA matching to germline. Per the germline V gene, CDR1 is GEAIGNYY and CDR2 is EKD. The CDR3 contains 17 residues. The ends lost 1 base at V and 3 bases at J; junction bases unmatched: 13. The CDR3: CACDTLGESAGPDKLIF. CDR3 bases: TGTGCCTGTGACACTTTGGGGGAATCAGCTGGCCCCGATAAACTCATCTTT.

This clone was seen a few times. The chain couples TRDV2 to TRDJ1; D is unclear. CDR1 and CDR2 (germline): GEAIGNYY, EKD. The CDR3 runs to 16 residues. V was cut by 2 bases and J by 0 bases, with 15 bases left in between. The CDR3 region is CACDKLSPSYTDKLIF. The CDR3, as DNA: TGTGCCTGTGACAAACTTTCCCCCTCGTACACCGATAAACTCATCTTT.

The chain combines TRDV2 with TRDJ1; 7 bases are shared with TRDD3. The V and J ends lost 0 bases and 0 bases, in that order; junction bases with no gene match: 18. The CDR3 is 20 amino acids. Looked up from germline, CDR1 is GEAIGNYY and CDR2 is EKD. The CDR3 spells CACDTVSVGGPIPYTDKLIF. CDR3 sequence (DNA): TGTGCCTGTGACACCGTCTCGGTTGGGGGACCAATTCCCTACACCGATAAACTCATCTTT.

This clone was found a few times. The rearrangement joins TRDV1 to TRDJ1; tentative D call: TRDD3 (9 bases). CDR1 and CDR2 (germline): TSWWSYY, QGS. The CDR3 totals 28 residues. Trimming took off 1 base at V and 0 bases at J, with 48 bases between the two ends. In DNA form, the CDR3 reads TGTGCTCTTGGGGAACCCCGCCTTCCTAGGGCAAAGAGGTTCCGGGGGATACTTGGGGAAGCCTACACCGATAAACTCATCTTT. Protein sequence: CALGEPRLPRAKRFRGILGEAYTDKLIF.

DNA for the CDR3: TGTGCTCTTGGGGAACTAGTAACGGATCATTACGGTGCCGATAAACTCATCTTT. Encoded protein: CALGELVTDHYGADKLIF. This chain uses TRDV1 with TRDJ1; D is unclear. TCRdb gives no J gene; it was assigned here by matching the DNA to germline. The germline V gene has CDR1 TSWWSYY and CDR2 QGS. Trimming removed 0 bases from V and 3 bases from J, with 20 bases in between. The CDR3 consists of 18 residues.

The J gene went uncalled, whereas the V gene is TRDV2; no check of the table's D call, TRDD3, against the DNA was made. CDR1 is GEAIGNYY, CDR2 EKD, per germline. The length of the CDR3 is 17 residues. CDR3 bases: TGTGCCTGTCTACTGGGGGAAAGCTCCTGGGACACCCAACAAATGTTTTTC. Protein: CACLLGESSWDTQQMFF.

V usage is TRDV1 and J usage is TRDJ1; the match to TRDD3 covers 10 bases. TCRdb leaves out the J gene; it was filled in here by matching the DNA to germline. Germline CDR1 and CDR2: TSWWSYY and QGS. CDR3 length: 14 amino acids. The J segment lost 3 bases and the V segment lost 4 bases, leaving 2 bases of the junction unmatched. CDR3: CALGVGDTPDKLIF. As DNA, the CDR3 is TGTGCTCTTGGGGTGGGGGATACTCCCGATAAACTCATCTTT.

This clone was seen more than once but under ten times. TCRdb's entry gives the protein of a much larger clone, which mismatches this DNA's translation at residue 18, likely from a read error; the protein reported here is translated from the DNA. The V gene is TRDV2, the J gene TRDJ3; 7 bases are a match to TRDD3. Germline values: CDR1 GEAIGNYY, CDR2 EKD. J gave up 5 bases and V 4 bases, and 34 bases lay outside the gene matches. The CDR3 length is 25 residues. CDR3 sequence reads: CACDTVSGWGTPLRLSSGDTRQMFF. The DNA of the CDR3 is TGTGCCTGTGATACCGTGAGTGGATGGGGGACCCCGCTTCGTTTATCGTCCGGGGACACCCGACAGATGTTTTTC.

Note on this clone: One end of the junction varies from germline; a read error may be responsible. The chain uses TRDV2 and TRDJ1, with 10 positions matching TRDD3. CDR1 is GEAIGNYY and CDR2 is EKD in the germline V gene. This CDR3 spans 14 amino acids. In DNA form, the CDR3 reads TGTGCCCGTGACACTATTGGGGGATACCAAAAACTCATCTTT. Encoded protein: CARDTIGGYQKLIF.

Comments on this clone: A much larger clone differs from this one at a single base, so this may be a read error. The CDR3 loop reads CACDALQTSTGPKLIF. CDR3 DNA: TGTGCCTGTGACGCCCTACAGACCAGTACGGGGCCTAAACTCATCTTT. The chain joins TRDV2 to TRDJ1; TRDD2 is a possible D gene (5 bases). In the absence of a J gene in TCRdb, the DNA was matched to germline to assign it here. The length of the CDR3 is 16 residues. Germline V gene data show CDR1 as GEAIGNYY and CDR2 as EKD. Trimming left V 3 bases short and J 7 bases short, with 23 bases between.

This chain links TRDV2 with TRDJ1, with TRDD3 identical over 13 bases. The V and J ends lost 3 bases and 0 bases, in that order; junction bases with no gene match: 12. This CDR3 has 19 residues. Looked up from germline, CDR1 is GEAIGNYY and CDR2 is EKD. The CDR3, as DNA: TGTGCCTGTGACGCTATACTGGGGGATACGCACGGGGACACCGATAAACTCATCTTT. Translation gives CACDAILGDTHGDTDKLIF.

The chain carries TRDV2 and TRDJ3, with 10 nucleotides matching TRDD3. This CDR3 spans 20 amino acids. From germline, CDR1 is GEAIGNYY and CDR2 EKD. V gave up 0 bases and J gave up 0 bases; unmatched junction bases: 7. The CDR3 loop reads CACDTATGGSVSWDTRQMFF. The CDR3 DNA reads TGTGCCTGTGACACCGCGACTGGGGGATCCGTCTCCTGGGACACCCGACAGATGTTTTTC.

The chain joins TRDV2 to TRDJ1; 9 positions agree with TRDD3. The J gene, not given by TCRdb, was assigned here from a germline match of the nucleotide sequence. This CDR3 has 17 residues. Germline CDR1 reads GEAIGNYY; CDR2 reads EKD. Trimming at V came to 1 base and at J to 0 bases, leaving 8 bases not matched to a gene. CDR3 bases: TGTGCCTGTGACACACTGGGGGAGATAGGGTACACCGATAAACTCATCTTT. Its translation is CACDTLGEIGYTDKLIF.

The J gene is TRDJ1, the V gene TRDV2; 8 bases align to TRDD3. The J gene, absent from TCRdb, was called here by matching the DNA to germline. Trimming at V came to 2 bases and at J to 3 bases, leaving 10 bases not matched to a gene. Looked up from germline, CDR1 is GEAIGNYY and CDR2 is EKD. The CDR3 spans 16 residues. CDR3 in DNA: TGTGCCTGTGACATGATGATGGGGGATGGCGCCGATAAACTCATCTTT. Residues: CACDMMMGDGADKLIF.

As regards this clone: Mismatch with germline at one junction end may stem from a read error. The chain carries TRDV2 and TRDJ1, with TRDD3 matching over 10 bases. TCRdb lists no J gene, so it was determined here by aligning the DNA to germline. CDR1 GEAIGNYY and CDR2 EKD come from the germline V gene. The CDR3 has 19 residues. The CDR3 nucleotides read TGTTCCTGTGACGCCTTAGAAGGTACTGGGGGATCTTACGCCGATAAACTCATCTTT. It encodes CSCDALEGTGGSYADKLIF.